The 18 T cell receptor beta chains listed next were all sequenced from one sample in a study of Tregs in tolerant kidney transplant recipients. Here immunoSEQ multiplex PCR was the method, and the copy in TCRdb shows in-frame clones only, minus some. The top ten hold 1.5% to 2% of the sample, which has under 90,000 clones, roughly nine tenths seen once. Mixed chimerism was transient after nonmyeloablative marrow transplants from related graft donors. The specimen comprised CD4+ T cells from blood (PBMCs), sampled 24 months after the transplant. The origin of the receptors is a human patient who received a combined kidney and bone marrow transplant. Some T cells may be provided by the graft donor.

The chain couples TRBV19 to TRBJ1-2; D is uncertain. The V gene lost 6 bases and the J gene lost 3 bases, with 17 bases spanning the gap. The CDR3 spans 15 residues. Germline values: CDR1 LNHDA, CDR2 SQIVND (reference sequence). The CDR3 is CASSSTPGLYYGYTF. Written as DNA, the CDR3 is TGTGCCAGTAGCTCAACTCCAGGACTATACTATGGCTACACCTTC.

The chain joins TRBV25-1 to TRBJ2-5; D remains unclear. Trimming left V 1 base short and J 5 bases short, with 11 bases between. This CDR3 comprises 14 residues. Germline V CDR1 and CDR2: MGHDK, SYGVNS. The CDR3 nucleotides are TGTGCCAGCAGTGAATCCTTTCCGAGGGAGACCCAGTACTTC. The encoded protein is CASSESFPRETQYF.

The V call is TRBV6-6, the J call TRBJ2-1; D might be TRBD1 (6 bases). This CDR3 region has 15 residues. Trimming left V 6 bases short and J 7 bases short, with 19 bases between. Per germline, CDR1 MNHNY and CDR2 SVGAGI (reference sequence). As DNA, the CDR3 is TGTGCCAGCAGCTATCAACAGCTAGGGGGTAATGAGCAGTTCTTC. Its translation is CASSYQQLGGNEQFF.

The chain links TRBV30 to TRBJ2-2; D gene unclear. V dropped 4 bases and J dropped 3 bases, with 15 bases sitting between them. The CDR3 runs to 15 residues. Germline V CDR1 and CDR2: GTSNPN, SVGIG (reference sequence). This CDR3 reads CAWMGYFRDTGELFF. The CDR3 DNA follows: TGTGCCTGGATGGGTTATTTCCGGGACACCGGGGAGCTGTTTTTT.

The V and J genes are TRBV11-2 and TRBJ1-1; unclear D gene. The germline V gene has CDR1 SGHAT and CDR2 FQNNGV. The CDR3 spans 13 residues. The germline V and J ends were trimmed by 0 bases and 6 bases, with 8 bases remaining between them. CDR3 DNA: TGTGCCAGCAGCTTAGATCTGGCAGCTGAAGCTTTCTTT. Protein: CASSLDLAAEAFF.

As DNA, the CDR3 is TGTGCCAGCTCACCCGACAGCTCCGAGCAGTACTTC. Encoded protein: CASSPDSSEQYF. This sequence joins TRBV18 and TRBJ2-7, with D possibly being TRBD1 (5 bases). Germline CDR1 KGHSH, CDR2 LQKENI. The V end was cut by 3 bases, the J end by 6 bases, with 9 bases between. The CDR3 is made up of 12 amino acids.

The rearrangement joins TRBV7-2 to TRBJ2-4, with TRBD2 matching over 8 bases. This CDR3 is built from 14 residues. CDR1 SGHTA and CDR2 FQGNSA come from the germline V gene. J was trimmed by 8 bases and V by 3 bases; bases with no gene match: 6. CDR3 sequence (DNA): TGTGCCAGCAGCTTCGGGGGGGCTCGGTACATTCAGTACTTC. This encodes CASSFGGARYIQYF.

The chain carries TRBV18 and TRBJ1-3; D may be TRBD1 (6 bases). The CDR3 totals 15 residues. Germline CDR1 and CDR2: KGHSH and LQKENI. Trimming took off 0 bases at V and 4 bases at J, with 10 bases between the two ends. CDR3 sequence reads: CASSPPSGAGNTIYF. In DNA form, the CDR3 reads TGTGCCAGCTCACCACCATCAGGGGCCGGAAACACCATATATTTT.

This chain joins TRBV6-5 and TRBJ1-1, with D uncertain. CDR3 size: 14 residues. The V end was cut by 5 bases, the J end by 1 base, with 11 bases between. CDR1 and CDR2 from the germline V gene are MNHEY and SVGAGI. The CDR3 protein is CASSRGVPNTEAFF. The CDR3 nucleotides are TGTGCCAGCAGTCGCGGCGTCCCGAACACTGAAGCTTTCTTT.

The rearrangement uses TRBV4-2 and TRBJ2-3; TRBD1 is a possible D gene (5 bases). CDR3 size: 16 residues. Per germline, CDR1 LGHNA and CDR2 YNFKEQ. The ends were cut back, 3 bases at V and 2 bases at J, with 15 bases in the middle. The CDR3 DNA sequence: TGTGCCAGCAGCCATGAGCATCAGGGCGACACAGATACGCAGTATTTT. This codes for CASSHEHQGDTDTQYF.

V is TRBV7-9 and J is TRBJ2-4; the D gene is possibly TRBD1 (5 bases). Per germline, CDR1 SEHNR and CDR2 FQNEAQ (reference sequence). The V gene lost 1 base and the J gene lost 6 bases, with 10 bases spanning the gap. The CDR3 contains 14 residues. CDR3 protein: CASSLGGAGNIQYF. The CDR3, as DNA: TGTGCCAGCAGCTTAGGTGGGGCCGGAAACATTCAGTACTTC.

The chain couples TRBV7-3 to TRBJ2-7; D is perhaps TRBD1 (5 bases). CDR1 and CDR2 (germline): SGHTA, FQGTGA. Trimming cost V 2 bases and J 5 bases, with 10 bases left between them. This CDR3 has 13 residues. CDR3 DNA: TGTGCCAGCAGCTTAGCCCAGGGCCACGAGCAGTACTTC. Protein sequence: CASSLAQGHEQYF.

The V and J genes are TRBV6-6 and TRBJ2-7; possible D gene TRBD1, 5 bases. Germline assignment: CDR1 MNHNY and CDR2 SVGAGI (reference sequence). The CDR3 runs to 14 residues. Trimming took off 0 bases at V and 2 bases at J, with 8 bases between the two ends. CDR3 residues: CASSYSTTAYEQYF. CDR3 DNA sequence: TGTGCCAGCAGTTACTCGACGACAGCCTACGAGCAGTACTTC.

This clone was counted once. This chain joins TRBV25-1 and TRBJ2-7, with D perhaps TRBD1 (6 bases). V lost 7 bases to trimming and J lost 2 bases, with 12 bases between them. The CDR3 totals 13 residues. Germline V gene sequence: CDR1 MGHDK, CDR2 SYGVNS. The CDR3 protein is CASTDRSTYEQYF. For the CDR3, the DNA is TGTGCCAGCACCGACAGGTCCACCTACGAGCAGTACTTC.

The CDR3 loop is CAWSVRRHQGYGYTF. In DNA form, the CDR3 reads TGTGCCTGGAGTGTACGGCGCCATCAGGGCTATGGCTACACCTTC. This sequence joins TRBV30 and TRBJ1-2; D may be TRBD1 (5 bases). V was trimmed by 0 bases and J by 4 bases, leaving 15 bases between them. The CDR3 is 15 amino acids. Germline V gene sequence: CDR1 GTSNPN, CDR2 SVGIG (reference sequence).

As DNA, the CDR3 is TGTGCCAGTAGTAAGGGGGTGGGCACAGATACGCAGTATTTT. It codes for CASSKGVGTDTQYF. The chain recombines TRBV19 with TRBJ2-3; the D gene is possibly TRBD1 (6 bases). Per germline, CDR1 LNHDA and CDR2 SQIVND (reference sequence). Trimming removed 4 bases at V and 1 base at J, with 9 bases between. The length of the CDR3 is 14 residues.

This clone was detected once. The same CDR3 arises from other DNA sequences in this sample as well. V usage is TRBV4-3 and J usage is TRBJ2-3; no definite D call. The germline V gene encodes CDR1 LGHNA and CDR2 YSLEER. This CDR3 is built from 18 residues. Trimming cost V 1 base and J 3 bases, with 20 bases left between them. For the CDR3, the DNA is TGCGCCAGCAGCCAAGGGCCCCCCTCAAGCGTCACAACAGATACGCAGTATTTT. Its protein product is CASSQGPPSSVTTDTQYF.

This chain uses TRBV7-9 with TRBJ1-1; TRBD1 might be the D (5 bases). The CDR3 is 12 residues long. The V gene's germline CDR1 is SEHNR and CDR2 FQNEAQ (reference sequence). Between the trimmed V and J ends, which lost 2 bases and 11 bases, there was a span of 12 bases. The DNA of the CDR3 is TGTGCCAGCAGCTTACAGCAGGGCCAGGCTTTCTTT. Residues: CASSLQQGQAFF.